The clone carrying this T cell receptor beta chain was seen ten or more times. The antigen remains undetermined. The V end was cut by 1 base, the J end by 3 bases, with 12 bases between. Germline V gene lookup returns CDR1 SGHTA and CDR2 FQGNSA. This CDR3 region has 15 residues. The record originates from a study of T cell repertoires in cytomegalovirus infection. Each CDR3 protein is one row after TCRdb ran MiXCR on the reads. This table holds roughly 990,000 distinct CDR3 sequences, about 33% found once. Here the sequenced sample was cultured CD8+ T cells from PBMCs, taken from culture after CMV antigen stimulation. The sequence derives from a human donor in good health (CMV status not recorded). Some clones in this sample may be carry-over from other donors' samples. The chain joins TRBV7-2 to TRBJ2-5, with D possibly TRBD1 on 5 matching bases. The CDR3 DNA reads as TGTGCCAGCAGCTTAGAGGACACGCTGAAAGAGACCCAGTACTTC. Translation gives CASSLEDTLKETQYF.